The entry below describes one T cell receptor (beta chain). No antigen is known for it. The libraries were made with immunoSEQ v3.0 at survey level. What sequencing targeted per sample was about 40,000-55,000 T-cell genomes. Using immunoSEQ multiplex PCR, the repertoire was profiled, and TCRdb retains in-frame clones only, with some absent. This table has about 17,000 clones, 80% to 90% appearing once. Germline values: CDR1 SGHTA, CDR2 FQGTGA. The V and J ends lost 1 base and 6 bases, in that order; junction bases with no gene match: 8. CDR3 length: 16 amino acids. This sample was included in a study of long-term antiretroviral therapy in people with HIV. Notes on the study in general: Collection spanned 2004 to 2017; ART regimens may be less effective than current ones. Controls showed broader CDR3 length ranges than did the HIV repertoires.

The sequencing used unsorted PBMCs, collected 0.3 years after starting antiretroviral therapy. This receptor was identified in a man between 18 and 35 years old with HIV. The rearrangement links TRBV7-3 to TRBJ1-2, with 10 bases fitting TRBD1. The CDR3 sequence: CASSLMPPGQGNGYTF. CDR3 nucleotide sequence: TGTGCCAGCAGCTTAATGCCTCCGGGACAGGGGAATGGCTACACCTTC.